This T cell receptor (beta chain) was sequenced during a study of T cells in Graves' hyperthyroidism and ophthalmopathy. There are many counts of this clonotype. TCR beta CDR3 regions were amplified from RNA. The HTBI set primed first-round TCR CDR3 RT-PCR. Via MiXCR, TCRdb re-called the multiplex PCR reads, giving one row per CDR3 protein. The sample records under 400,000 distinct CDR3 sequences, around 14% being singletons. V lost 5 bases and J lost 7; bases outside the gene matches: 8. The CDR3 has 14 residues. Germline lookup yields CDR1 SGHTA and CDR2 FQGTGA. The clonotype comes from a woman between 18 and 30 years old with Graves' hyperthyroidism. This chain joins TRBV7-3 and TRBJ1-2; the match to TRBD1 covers 9 bases. The sequenced sample was blood. The CDR3 loop reads CASSEQGAQGGYTF. The DNA of the CDR3 is TGTGCCAGCAGCGAACAGGGGGCTCAGGGTGGCTACACCTTC.